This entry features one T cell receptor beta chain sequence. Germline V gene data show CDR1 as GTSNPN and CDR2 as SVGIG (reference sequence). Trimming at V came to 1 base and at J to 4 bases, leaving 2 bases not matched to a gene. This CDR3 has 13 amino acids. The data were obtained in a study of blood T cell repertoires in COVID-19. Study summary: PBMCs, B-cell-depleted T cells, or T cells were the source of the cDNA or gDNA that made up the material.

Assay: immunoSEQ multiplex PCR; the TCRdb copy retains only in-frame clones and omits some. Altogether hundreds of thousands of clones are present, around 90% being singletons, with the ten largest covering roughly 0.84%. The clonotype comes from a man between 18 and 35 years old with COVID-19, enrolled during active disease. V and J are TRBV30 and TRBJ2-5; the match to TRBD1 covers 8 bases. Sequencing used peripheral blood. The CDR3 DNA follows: TGTGCCTGGAGTGAGACAGGGGCAGAGACCCAGTACTTC. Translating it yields CAWSETGAETQYF.